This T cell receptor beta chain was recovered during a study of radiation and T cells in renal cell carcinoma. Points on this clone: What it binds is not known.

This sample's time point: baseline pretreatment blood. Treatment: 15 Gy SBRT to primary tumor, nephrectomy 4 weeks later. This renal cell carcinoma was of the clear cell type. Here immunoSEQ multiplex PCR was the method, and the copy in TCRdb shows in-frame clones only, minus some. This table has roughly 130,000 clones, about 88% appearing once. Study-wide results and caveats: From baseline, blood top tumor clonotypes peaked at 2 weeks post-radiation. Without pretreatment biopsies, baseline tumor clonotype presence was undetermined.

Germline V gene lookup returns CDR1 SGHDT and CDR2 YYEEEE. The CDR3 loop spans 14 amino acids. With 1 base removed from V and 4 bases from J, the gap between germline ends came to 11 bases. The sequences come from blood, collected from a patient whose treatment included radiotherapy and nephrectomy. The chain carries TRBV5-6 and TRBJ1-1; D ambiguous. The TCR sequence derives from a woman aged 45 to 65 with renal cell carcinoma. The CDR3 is CASSLPFPGTEAFF. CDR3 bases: TGTGCCAGCAGCTTGCCTTTTCCGGGCACTGAAGCTTTCTTT.